The sequence of this TCR beta chain was determined in a study of blood T cell repertoires in COVID-19. The overall study: Acute and convalescent COVID-19 samples came from the United States, Italy and Spain. Sources were T cells, B-cell-depleted T cells, or PBMCs; the material itself was cDNA or gDNA.

V shed 9 bases and J 2 bases; nucleotides not matched to a gene: 9. CDR1 SNHLY and CDR2 FYNNEI come from the germline V gene. The CDR3 is 14 residues long. Methods used by the authors: Counts of nucleated cells, estimated from reference gene primer amplification, were obtained. The method was immunoSEQ multiplex PCR; TCRdb's version includes in-frame clones alone and lacks a portion of them. V and J calls and clone size are given by that table; D and trimming were obtained from the DNA. The sample consists of some 220,000 clones, about 85% of them appearing once. Sequencing was performed on peripheral blood. The chain has TRBV2 and TRBJ2-5; the match to TRBD1 covers 7 bases. This TCR derives from a man in his fifties or sixties who had recovered from COVID-19. CDR3 region: CASQKGAGQETQYF. CDR3 bases: TGTGCCAGTCAGAAGGGGGCAGGGCAAGAGACCCAGTACTTC.